One T cell receptor beta chain is described in this entry. The target of this receptor is not known. No much larger clone exists at a distance of one base, and base qualities are not known. The trial excluded patients who had a history of autoimmune disease or were on systemic immunosuppression. Peripheral blood for TCR sequencing was collected from all dose cohorts at baseline, on cycle 4 day 1, and on cycle 7 day 1. The samples were taken from a phase I, first-in-human, multicenter, open-label dose-escalation trial of ivuxolimab. The trial enrolled adults with locally advanced or metastatic head and neck squamous cell, hepatocellular, melanoma or renal cell carcinoma. Before TCR sequencing, CD4+ and CD8+ T cells were separately sorted from peripheral blood. This record comes from a study of OX40 agonist ivuxolimab in advanced cancers. Describing the broader study: Ivuxolimab was a fully human IgG2 agonistic monoclonal antibody targeting the costimulatory receptor OX40 (CD134). Intravenous ivuxolimab was administered to patients every 2 weeks at six dose levels: 0.01, 0.1, 0.3, 1.5, 3 and 10 mg/kg. Of the roughly 50 dose-escalation patients, hepatocellular carcinoma was present in around 19, melanoma in some 15, renal cell carcinoma in 9 and head and neck cancer in 9. In the dose-escalation cohort, around four fifths of patients were male, and the mean age was approximately 64 years, with a range of about 23 to 90. Prior anti-PD-1, anti-PD-L1 or anti-CTLA-4 therapy was permitted, and checkpoint inhibitors had been received by roughly two fifths of dose-escalation patients. Partial responses occurred in three dose-escalation patients: two with cutaneous melanoma and one with hepatocellular carcinoma. Peripheral TCRbeta sequencing aimed to test whether ivuxolimab altered TCR sequence diversity and caused clonal T-cell expansion. The paper describes the monotherapy dose-escalation part (N = 52 patients) of the phase I trial of ivuxolimab.

Its CDR3 holds 14 amino acids, cysteine through phenylalanine. Only CDR3 DNA remains: 42 bases, in frame from the first base. CDR1 and CDR2 are drawn from the germline V gene: SGHTA, FQGTGA. V loses 2 bases at its end and J loses 1 base; junction bases beyond the gene matches: 1. Genomic DNA was extracted from sorted cells for sequencing of the TCRbeta CDR3 region. TCRbeta CDR3 regions were sequenced using the immunoSEQ Assay. TCRdb carries this immuneACCESS record with in-frame sequences only. Its versions omit some clonotypes, under half of them owing to an unresolved V gene in the studies checked, with the rest unexplained. Within this sample are roughly 120,000 clones, with approximately 90% of them counted one time only. Less than 0.35% of the sample rests with the top ten. What the authors observed across the whole study: In the 0.1-3.0 mg/kg groups, partial responders had among the lowest normalized peripheral clonal expansion, particularly in CD8+ T cells. After ivuxolimab, more expanded clones were found on average in CD8+ T cells than in CD4+ T cells. At doses of 0.1 to 3.0 mg/kg, clonal expansion of both CD4+ and CD8+ blood T cells was observed from baseline to week 6. Antigen specificity was not determined for the clonally expanded peripheral T cells. Low levels of normalized T-cell clonal expansion were also seen in some patients who did not respond.

This sequence was found in an adult with an advanced solid tumor such as melanoma, head and neck, liver or kidney cancer. The material was CD4+ or CD8+ T cells sorted from blood, obtained in a trial of the OX40 agonist ivuxolimab. In this chain, TRBV7-3 is recombined with TRBJ1-1, with TRBD1 matching 7 junction bases. The nucleotide sequence is TGTGCCAGCAGCTTACAGGGGGAGAACACTGAAGCTTTCTTT. It specifies CASSLQGENTEAFF.